Below are 26 T cell receptor beta chains sequenced from a single sample in a study of CD4 T cells in relation to SARS-CoV-2 and coronaviruses (dated by TCRdb to about 2021). These receptors have no identified antigens. The protocol used for the library was the immunoSEQ multiplex PCR assay. What TCRdb holds here is the immuneACCESS table cut down to in-frame rearrangements. Part of the clones is not present; checked against another copy, under half of the missing clones reflect an unresolved V gene, and the others are unexplained. This sample holds tens of thousands of clones; around 82% were observed only once. 0.95% to 1.5% of the sample is in the top ten clones. Sequencing input: naive CD4+ T cells from PBMCs, cultured in vitro. The label giving this sample's cell subset or site can be read as: naive CD4+ T cells isolated by negative enrichment. These receptor sequences come from an adult with COVID-19.

The chain recombines TRBV28 with TRBJ1-5; D remains unclear. This CDR3 has 14 residues. V lost 6 bases and J lost 5, with 14 bases in between. CDR1 and CDR2 (germline): MDHEN, SYDVKM. The CDR3 protein is CASRTTETYQPQHF. The CDR3 region has the DNA TGTGCCAGCAGAACGACGGAGACATATCAGCCCCAGCATTTT.

V is TRBV28 and J is TRBJ1-4; D is uncertain. CDR1 and CDR2 from the germline V gene are MDHEN and SYDVKM. This CDR3 is 14 amino acids long. Trimming removed 8 bases from V and 8 bases from J, with 18 bases in between. The CDR3 here is CASLTPRSSEKLFF. The CDR3 bases are TGTGCCAGCCTAACCCCCAGGAGTTCGGAAAAACTGTTTTTT.

This chain connects TRBV28 to TRBJ1-2; TRBD1 agrees at 7 bases. Germline values: CDR1 MDHEN, CDR2 SYDVKM. The CDR3 extends over 14 amino acids. With 1 base clipped from V and 7 bases from J, the junction kept 6 bases outside the gene matches. CDR3 protein: CASSLFLSGGGYTF. The CDR3 region has the DNA TGTGCCAGCAGTTTATTTTTGTCAGGGGGTGGCTACACCTTC.

This rearrangement joins TRBV29-1 to TRBJ2-7; 10 bases agree with TRBD2. Trimming removed 7 bases from V and 1 base from J; junction bases left unmatched: 7. Germline V gene data show CDR1 as SQVTM and CDR2 as ANQGSEA. The CDR3 covers 14 residues. For the CDR3, the DNA is TGCAGCGCTGCGGCTAGCGGGAGTTCCTACGAGCAGTACTTC. It yields the protein CSAAASGSSYEQYF.

The chain joins TRBV3-1 (or the pseudogene TRBV3-2) to TRBJ1-3; maybe TRBD1 (6 bases). Germline V gene data show CDR1 as LGHDT and CDR2 as YNNKEL (reference sequence). The CDR3 loop spans 16 amino acids. The ends were cut back, 4 bases at V and 4 bases at J, with 17 bases in the middle. The CDR3 bases are TGTGCCAGCAGCCTAGGGGGGCCCGGGTCCGGAAACACCATATATTTT. This sequence encodes CASSLGGPGSGNTIYF.

The rearrangement uses TRBV11-2 and TRBJ2-4; no clear D gene. V was cut by 5 bases and J by 0 bases, with 8 bases left in between. In germline, CDR1 is SGHAT, CDR2 FQNNGV. The CDR3 loop spans 14 amino acids. The CDR3 DNA sequence: TGTGCCAGCAGCCGCCTCCTAGCCAAAAACATTCAGTACTTC. Protein: CASSRLLAKNIQYF.

The chain has TRBV5-6 and TRBJ2-5; D is possibly TRBD1 (6 bases). With 4 bases removed from V and 5 bases from J, the gap between germline ends came to 12 bases. Germline CDR1 is SGHDT and CDR2 is YYEEEE. The CDR3 has 13 amino acids. The CDR3 DNA reads as TGTGCCAGCAGCACCAGGGGTATGGAGACCCAGTACTTC. It yields the protein CASSTRGMETQYF.

J is TRBJ2-5 and V is TRBV25-1; TRBD1 aligns across 9 bases. The germline V gene has CDR1 MGHDK and CDR2 SYGVNS. The length of the CDR3 is 15 residues. V lost 4 bases, J lost 3 bases, and 6 bases stayed unmatched. The CDR3 region has the DNA TGTGCCAGCAGTGCTAAGGGACAGGGTAAAGAGACCCAGTACTTC. The encoded protein is CASSAKGQGKETQYF.

This clone was seen just once. The CDR3 region has the DNA TGTGCCAGCAGTGAAGACGCGGGAGGGAACAATGAGCAGTTCTTC. It encodes CASSEDAGGNNEQFF. V is TRBV2 and J is TRBJ2-1, with 9 bases identical to TRBD2. The V gene's germline CDR1 is SNHLY and CDR2 FYNNEI. The ends lost 1 base at V and 5 bases at J; junction bases unmatched: 3. The CDR3 runs to 15 residues.

V is TRBV30 and J is TRBJ2-2; tentative D call: TRBD2 (5 bases). V gave up 3 bases and J gave up 2 bases, with 7 bases separating them. This CDR3 comprises 13 residues. CDR1 is GTSNPN and CDR2 is SVGIG in the germline V gene (reference sequence). CDR3 region: CAWRSGNTGELFF. CDR3 coding DNA: TGTGCCTGGAGGAGCGGAAACACCGGGGAGCTGTTTTTT.

The chain links TRBV28 to TRBJ2-3; D assignment may be TRBD1 or TRBD2 (5 bases each). Trimming left V 5 bases short and J 2 bases short, with 17 bases between. Looked up from germline, CDR1 is MDHEN and CDR2 is SYDVKM. The CDR3 totals 16 residues. The CDR3 sequence is CASSPLGRGFTDTQYF. CDR3 in DNA: TGTGCCAGCAGTCCCCTAGGTCGGGGCTTCACAGATACGCAGTATTTT.

V is TRBV7-9 and J is TRBJ1-2, with TRBD1 matching over 7 bases. The CDR3 length is 15 residues. V gave up 4 bases and J gave up 4 bases; unmatched junction bases: 9. CDR1 is SEHNR, CDR2 FQNEAQ, per germline (reference sequence). CDR3 residues: CASSYYRGGSYGYTF. The CDR3 DNA reads as TGTGCCAGCAGCTACTACAGGGGAGGGAGCTATGGCTACACCTTC.

DNA for the CDR3: TGTGCCACCAGTGATTCCGGGACAGCTAACTATGGCTACACCTTC. Protein sequence: CATSDSGTANYGYTF. The V call is TRBV24-1, the J call TRBJ1-2; 7 positions agree with TRBD1. Trimming cost V 2 bases and J 0 bases; bases outside gene matches: 2. CDR1 and CDR2 from the germline V gene are KGHDR and SFDVKD. The CDR3 loop spans 15 amino acids.

The chain joins TRBV6-2 or TRBV6-3 to TRBJ2-1, with 12 bases that match TRBD1. The V gene end was trimmed by 5 bases and the J gene end by 0 bases; junction bases not matched to a gene: 5. CDR1 and CDR2 (germline): MNHEY, SVGEGT. This CDR3 contains 17 residues. CDR3 sequence: CASSRDRGRRSYNEQFF. The CDR3 coding sequence is TGTGCCAGCAGTAGGGACAGGGGGCGACGCTCCTACAATGAGCAGTTCTTC.

This sequence joins TRBV5-4 and TRBJ1-5, with D possibly TRBD1 on 5 matching bases. CDR3 length: 16 amino acids. The V gene lost 2 bases and the J gene lost 9 bases, with 21 bases spanning the gap. Germline CDR1 is SGHNT and CDR2 is YYREEE (reference sequence). The chain's CDR3 is CASSFSMGIPQGPQHF. The CDR3 DNA follows: TGTGCCAGCAGCTTCTCGATGGGCATCCCTCAGGGGCCCCAGCATTTT. Variable domain in full (rest from reference TRBV5-4 and TRBJ1-5): ETGVTQSPTHLIKTRGQQVTLRCSSQSGHNTVSWYQQALGQGPQFIFQYYREEENGRGNFPPRFSGLQFPNYSSELNVNALELDDSALYLCASSFSMGIPQGPQHFGDGTRLSIL.

This clone was recorded a few times. CDR3 sequence reads: CASSLASSGATQYF. DNA of the CDR3: TGTGCCAGCAGCTTAGCATCCAGCGGAGCGACCCAGTACTTC. The chain employs TRBV7-9 and TRBJ2-5; TRBD2 might be the D (5 bases). Germline V gene sequence: CDR1 SEHNR, CDR2 FQNEAQ (reference sequence). V was clipped by 0 bases and J by 7 bases, with 12 bases between them. The CDR3 has 14 amino acids.

The chain combines TRBV7-9 with TRBJ2-1; D uncertain. Trimming took off 3 bases at V and 6 bases at J, with 3 bases between the two ends. CDR1 and CDR2 from the germline V gene are SEHNR and FQNEAQ (reference sequence). The CDR3 has 11 amino acids. The DNA for the CDR3 is TGTGCCAGCAGCTTTTTCAATGAGCAGTTCTTC. Its translation is CASSFFNEQFF.

This sequence joins TRBV30 and TRBJ2-2; TRBD2 matches 13 bases. The CDR3 has 15 amino acids. V lost 5 bases and J lost 5; bases outside the gene matches: 5. Per germline, CDR1 GTSNPN and CDR2 SVGIG (reference sequence). This CDR3 reads CAWRTSGSETGELFF. As DNA, the CDR3 is TGTGCCTGGCGGACTAGCGGGAGTGAAACCGGGGAGCTGTTTTTT. Filled out from reference TRBV30 and TRBJ2-2, the complete variable domain reads SQTIHQWPATLVQPVGSPLSLECTVEGTSNPNLYWYRQAAGRGLQLLFYSVGIGQISSEVPQNLSASRPQDRQFILSSKKLLLSDSGFYLCAWRTSGSETGELFFGEGSRLTVL.

V is TRBV18 and J is TRBJ2-1, with D tentatively TRBD1 or TRBD2 (5 bases each). The ends were cut back, 0 bases at V and 6 bases at J, with 12 bases in the middle. Germline V gene lookup returns CDR1 KGHSH and CDR2 LQKENI. The CDR3 length is 15 residues. The CDR3 DNA is TGTGCCAGCTCACCACCGAGCAGGGCGGGCAATGAGCAGTTCTTC. It translates to CASSPPSRAGNEQFF. The complete variable domain, with remaining parts taken from reference TRBV18 and TRBJ2-1, reads NAGVMQNPRHLVRRRGQEARLRCSPMKGHSHVYWYRQLPEEGLKFMVYLQKENIIDESGMPKERFSAEFPKEGPSILRIQQVVRGDSAAYFCASSPPSRAGNEQFFGPGTRLTVL.

This clone was recorded once. The chain links TRBV7-9 to TRBJ2-2; TRBD1 matches 11 bases. Germline V lookup: CDR1 SEHNR, CDR2 FQNEAQ (reference sequence). The trim removed 2 bases at V and 6 bases at J, leaving 11 bases unmatched. The CDR3 is 18 amino acids. CDR3 protein: CASSLTRTGGFVAGELFF. The CDR3 DNA reads TGTGCCAGCAGCTTAACCCGGACAGGGGGCTTCGTTGCCGGGGAGCTGTTTTTT.

This chain connects TRBV2 to TRBJ2-3, with D possibly matching TRBD2 (6 bases). In germline, CDR1 is SNHLY, CDR2 FYNNEI. Trimming left V 10 bases short and J 4 bases short, with 18 bases between. CDR3 size: 14 residues. The CDR3 bases are TGTGCCATTAATCGGGACTTAGTGGCAGATACGCAGTATTTT. Translation: CAINRDLVADTQYF.

The CDR3 loop reads CASSLGRLAGDNEQFF. As DNA, the CDR3 is TGCGCCAGCAGCTTGGGAAGACTAGCGGGCGACAATGAGCAGTTCTTC. The gene calls are TRBV5-1 and TRBJ2-1; TRBD2 matches at 10 bases. Germline V gene data show CDR1 as SGHRS and CDR2 as YFSETQ. CDR3 length equals 16 residues. The trim removed 0 bases at V and 5 bases at J, leaving 5 bases unmatched.

V usage is TRBV3-1 (or the pseudogene TRBV3-2) and J usage is TRBJ1-2; weak D call: TRBD1 (5 bases). The V and J ends lost 0 bases and 7 bases respectively, with 9 bases between them. The CDR3 totals 13 residues. Germline loops: CDR1 LGHDT, CDR2 YNNKEL (reference sequence). The CDR3 region is CASSQDIGVGYTF. The CDR3 bases are TGTGCCAGCAGCCAAGATATAGGGGTTGGCTACACCTTC.

The rearrangement uses TRBV5-1 and TRBJ2-2; no clear D gene. Germline assignment: CDR1 SGHRS and CDR2 YFSETQ. V dropped 4 bases and J dropped 4 bases, with 11 bases sitting between them. The CDR3 runs 14 residues. This chain's CDR3 is CASSPHFATGELFF. The DNA for the CDR3 is TGCGCCAGCAGCCCCCATTTTGCCACCGGGGAGCTGTTTTTT.

CDR3 in amino acids: CASSGGGTRASYEQYF. The CDR3 DNA is TGTGCCAGCAGCGGTGGCGGGACTAGGGCTTCCTACGAGCAGTACTTC. The chain couples TRBV5-4 to TRBJ2-7; 8 positions agree with TRBD2. Per the germline V gene, CDR1 is SGHNT and CDR2 is YYREEE (reference sequence). The ends lost 4 bases at V and 1 base at J; junction bases unmatched: 10. This CDR3 has 16 residues.

The chain couples TRBV18 to TRBJ2-6, with D possibly TRBD1 on 6 matching bases. Per the germline V gene, CDR1 is KGHSH and CDR2 is LQKENI. The CDR3 totals 17 residues. Trimming removed 5 bases from V and 2 bases from J, with 16 bases in between. CDR3 nucleotide sequence: TGTGCCAGCTCAATACAGGGTGGTGGTGCTGGGGCCAACGTCCTGACTTTC. Protein product: CASSIQGGGAGANVLTF.